Each of the 17 T cell receptor beta chains below was sequenced from the same sample in a study of regulatory T cells. Study observations and caveats: In CD3G-deficient patients, conventional CD4+ T cells were enriched for hydrophobic CDR3 residues at positions 6 and 7.

The primer mix had 52 TRBV and 13 TRBJ primers. Profiling relied on immunoSEQ multiplex PCR, and the TCRdb table lists in-frame clones only, not all of them. The sample has some 15,000 clones, about 79% seen once. What these receptors recognize is not known. The sample consisted of conventional CD4+ T cells sorted from blood. Receptors originate from a person aged 25 to 39 with CD3G deficiency.

The V call is TRBV6-1, the J call TRBJ1-1; a weak D match, TRBD1 (6 bases). The CDR3 loop spans 13 amino acids. Trimming removed 6 bases from V and 4 bases from J, with 12 bases in between. Germline V CDR1 and CDR2: MNHNS, SASEGT. CDR3 DNA sequence: TGTGCCAGCAGAAGCAGGGGTAGCACTGAAGCTTTCTTT. Translated, it gives CASRSRGSTEAFF.

This sequence joins TRBV27 and TRBJ2-7; 9 bases fit TRBD2. The germline CDR1 and CDR2 sequences are MNHEY and SMNVEV (reference sequence). V lost 5 bases and J lost 2; bases outside the gene matches: 10. There are 16 residues in the CDR3. CDR3 residues: CASSPRGREGTYEQYF. In DNA, the CDR3 is TGTGCCAGCAGTCCAAGGGGGCGGGAGGGGACCTACGAGCAGTACTTC.

V is TRBV28 and J is TRBJ2-3; 15 nucleotides agree with TRBD2. Germline V CDR1 and CDR2: MDHEN, SYDVKM. The CDR3 is 17 residues long. Trimming cost V 5 bases and J 5 bases; bases outside gene matches: 8. Here the CDR3 reads CASSPWTSGGAKDTQYF. CDR3 nucleotide sequence: TGTGCCAGCAGTCCGTGGACTAGCGGGGGGGCCAAAGATACGCAGTATTTT. Supplemented by reference TRBV28 and TRBJ2-3, the full variable domain reads DVKVTQSSRYLVKRTGEKVFLECVQDMDHENMFWYRQDPGLGLRLIYFSYDVKMKEKGDIPEGYSVSREKKERFSLILESASTNQTSMYLCASSPWTSGGAKDTQYFGPGTRLTVL.

This clone was seen only once. This chain connects TRBV28 to TRBJ2-4; 11 nucleotides align to TRBD2. CDR3 length: 17 residues. V shed 2 bases and J 7 bases; nucleotides not matched to a gene: 10. Germline CDR1 reads MDHEN; CDR2 reads SYDVKM. The CDR3 reads CASSLRSSGGFGNIQYF. CDR3 coding DNA: TGTGCCAGCAGTTTAAGATCTAGCGGGGGGTTCGGGAACATTCAGTACTTC.

This clone appeared a single time. The chain couples TRBV19 to TRBJ2-4; possibly TRBD2 for D (5 bases). V shed 6 bases and J shed 2 bases, with 11 bases lying between them. The CDR3 covers 14 residues. The germline CDR1 and CDR2 sequences are LNHDA and SQIVND (reference sequence). CDR3 region: CASSSGDSKNIQYF. The CDR3 DNA reads TGTGCCAGTAGCTCCGGGGATTCCAAAAACATTCAGTACTTC.

CDR3 residues: CASSPGQGLSGANVLTF. CDR3 coding DNA: TGCGCCAGCAGCCCTGGACAGGGGTTGTCTGGGGCCAACGTCCTGACTTTC. V usage is TRBV5-1 and J usage is TRBJ2-6, with 9 bases that match TRBD1. The CDR3 spans 17 residues. The V gene end was trimmed by 4 bases and the J gene end by 1 base; junction bases not matched to a gene: 6. Germline loops: CDR1 SGHRS, CDR2 YFSETQ.

The V and J genes are TRBV28 and TRBJ2-7, with 12 bases lining up with TRBD2. CDR1 MDHEN and CDR2 SYDVKM come from the germline V gene. V lost 2 bases and J lost 4; bases outside the gene matches: 9. CDR3 size: 17 residues. The CDR3 here is CASSLGSSGGGSYEQYF. In DNA, the CDR3 is TGTGCCAGCAGTTTAGGCTCTAGCGGGGGGGGCTCGTACGAGCAGTACTTC. The full variable domain, its missing parts supplied by reference TRBV28 and TRBJ2-7, is DVKVTQSSRYLVKRTGEKVFLECVQDMDHENMFWYRQDPGLGLRLIYFSYDVKMKEKGDIPEGYSVSREKKERFSLILESASTNQTSMYLCASSLGSSGGGSYEQYFGPGTRLTVT.

This clone was seen a single time. The chain is built from TRBV28 and TRBJ1-5; 8 bases align to TRBD1. The V gene's germline CDR1 is MDHEN and CDR2 SYDVKM. CDR3 length equals 16 residues. Trimming removed 7 bases from V and 3 bases from J; junction bases left unmatched: 11. The CDR3 sequence is CASTRRAGGVNQPQHF. The CDR3 region has the DNA TGTGCCAGCACTAGACGGGCAGGGGGCGTCAATCAGCCCCAGCATTTT.

The V and J genes are TRBV7-2 and TRBJ2-7, with D possibly TRBD1 on 6 matching bases. CDR1 is SGHTA, CDR2 FQGNSA, per germline. The CDR3 is 13 amino acids. Trimming shortened V by 3 bases and J by 3 bases, and 9 bases separated the two germline ends. The CDR3 sequence: CASSFTTGYEQYF. Written as DNA, the CDR3 is TGTGCCAGCAGCTTTACGACAGGCTACGAGCAGTACTTC. Combining the CDR3 with reference TRBV7-2 and TRBJ2-7 gives the whole variable domain GAGVSQSPSNKVTEKGKDVELRCDPISGHTALYWYRQSLGQGLEFLIYFQGNSAPDKSGLPSDRFSAERTGGSVSTLTIQRTQQEDSAVYLCASSFTTGYEQYFGPGTRLTVT.

The table lists this clone with a few counts. The CDR3 DNA is TGTGCCAGCACCCAGCTTAACTATGGCTACACCTTC. This translates into CASTQLNYGYTF. This sequence joins TRBV28 and TRBJ1-2; D not certain. Germline CDR1 MDHEN, CDR2 SYDVKM. The CDR3 length is 12 residues. Trimming shortened V by 7 bases and J by 1 base, and 7 bases separated the two germline ends.

The V gene is TRBV19, the J gene TRBJ2-2; 11 positions match TRBD2. The CDR3 runs 18 residues. From germline, CDR1 is LNHDA and CDR2 SQIVND (reference sequence). V trimming: 3 bases; J trimming: 4 bases; junction bases outside the gene matches: 10. CDR3 amino acids: CASSILAGGVRGTGELFF. As DNA, the CDR3 is TGTGCCAGTAGTATCCTAGCGGGAGGAGTGAGGGGCACCGGGGAGCTGTTTTTT.

V usage is TRBV28 and J usage is TRBJ1-4; no reliable D call. Per germline, CDR1 MDHEN and CDR2 SYDVKM. The CDR3 length is 17 residues. Trimming removed 3 bases from V and 2 bases from J, with 16 bases in between. The CDR3 sequence is CASSFAAGLPTNEKLFF. The CDR3 nucleotides are TGTGCCAGCAGTTTCGCCGCTGGTTTGCCCACTAATGAAAAACTGTTTTTT.

This CDR3 reads CASSEDRVTGNTIYF. The CDR3 nucleotides are TGTGCCAGCAGTGAGGACAGGGTGACTGGAAACACCATATATTTT. The chain uses TRBV6-1 and TRBJ1-3; 8 bases match TRBD1. From germline, CDR1 is MNHNS and CDR2 SASEGT. The CDR3 contains 15 residues. After removal of 3 bases from V and 2 bases from J, the junction contained 3 bases not matched to a gene.

The chain employs TRBV18 and TRBJ1-4; 10 positions agree with TRBD1. CDR1 is KGHSH and CDR2 is LQKENI in the germline V gene. With 3 bases clipped from V and 6 bases from J, the junction kept 4 bases outside the gene matches. The CDR3 consists of 15 residues. In DNA form, the CDR3 reads TGTGCCAGCTCACCTAGGGACAGGGGCCATGAAAAACTGTTTTTT. Translating it yields CASSPRDRGHEKLFF.

The chain uses TRBV18 and TRBJ2-7; the match to TRBD1 covers 9 bases. The J segment lost 1 base and the V segment lost 2 bases, leaving 9 bases of the junction unmatched. The CDR3 runs to 17 residues. In germline, CDR1 is KGHSH, CDR2 LQKENI. DNA of the CDR3: TGTGCCAGCTCACCAGGGCGGGGACAGGGTCTTTCCTACGAGCAGTACTTC. This sequence encodes CASSPGRGQGLSYEQYF.

This sequence joins TRBV28 and TRBJ1-2; a possible D gene is TRBD1 (6 bases). The germline gives CDR1 MDHEN, CDR2 SYDVKM. Trimming removed 2 bases at V and 2 bases at J, with 9 bases between. CDR3 size: 14 residues. CDR3 sequence reads: CASSLAGANYGYTF. Written as DNA, the CDR3 is TGTGCCAGCAGTTTAGCAGGGGCCAACTATGGCTACACCTTC.

The rearrangement uses TRBV6-1 and TRBJ1-5, with TRBD1 matching over 8 bases. The germline gives CDR1 MNHNS, CDR2 SASEGT. V trimming: 6 bases; J trimming: 3 bases; junction bases outside the gene matches: 7. The CDR3 length is 15 residues. The CDR3: CASRTTGGNNQPQHF. CDR3 DNA: TGTGCCAGCAGGACAACAGGGGGAAACAATCAGCCCCAGCATTTT.